This TCR beta chain is drawn from a study of cytomegalovirus exposure and HLA in healthy donors. Findings and caveats of the study: The study recorded 150 to 200 TCR beta chains that were cytomegalovirus-associated. TCR beta chain V- and J-gene trimming was linked, in a later analysis, to a missense variant in DCLRE1C. It was in a later analysis that TCR association rates were seen to vary by HLA locus, highest for DRB1 and lowest for HLA-C.

Healthy bone marrow donors made up the donor group. In regard to this clone: Its target is not known.

The CDR3 loop spans 10 amino acids. The V and J ends lost 6 bases and 10 bases respectively, with 10 bases between them. CDR1 is DFQATT, CDR2 SNEGSKA, per germline (reference sequence). Use of 60 Vbeta and 13 Jbeta primers characterized the PCR. The method was immunoSEQ multiplex PCR; TCRdb's version includes in-frame clones alone and lacks a portion of them. Seen here are roughly 140,000 clones, over 80% observed once, and the top ten hold 1.2%. The chain combines TRBV20-1 with TRBJ2-1, with D hard to call. The sample was PBMCs. The TCR was taken from a female donor in good health and CMV-seronegative. The CDR3 sequence is CSAKQKEQFF. Here the CDR3 DNA reads TGCAGTGCCAAACAGAAAGAGCAGTTCTTC.